This entry lists 20 T cell receptor beta chains sequenced from one sample in a study of CD8 T cells in Susac syndrome. Random hexamers were used to reverse transcribe about 0.5 to 1 ug of RNA. TCRdb re-analysed the immunoSEQ multiplex PCR reads in MiXCR, keeping a single row per CDR3 protein. This table has more than 100,000 distinct CDR3 sequences, around 86% appearing once. Sequenced material: CD8+ T cells from PBMCs. These receptors were taken from a human donor with multiple sclerosis.

V and J are TRBV4-1 and TRBJ2-1, with 10 bases identical to TRBD1. Trimming removed 4 bases from V and 8 bases from J; junction bases left unmatched: 14. The V gene's germline CDR1 is MGHRA and CDR2 YSYEKL. The CDR3 loop spans 17 amino acids. In DNA, the CDR3 is TGCGCCAGCAGCCCCGATTTATGGGGACAGGGGCTTTATGAGCAGTTCTTC. Residues: CASSPDLWGQGLYEQFF.

This chain links TRBV20-1 with TRBJ1-1, with 8 bases identical to TRBD1. V dropped 1 base and J dropped 5; count of bases not matched to a gene: 3. The CDR3 extends over 13 amino acids. In germline, CDR1 is DFQATT, CDR2 SNEGSKA (reference sequence). CDR3 DNA sequence: TGCAGTGCTAGAGGACAGGGGAGGACTGAAGCTTTCTTT. Encoded protein: CSARGQGRTEAFF.

CDR3 nucleotide sequence: TGTGCCAGCAGTGACTACATAGCGGGGAGCTCCTACAATGAGCAGTTCTTC. Its protein is CASSDYIAGSSYNEQFF. The chain joins TRBV6-4 to TRBJ2-1; TRBD2 agrees at 8 bases. Germline CDR1 and CDR2: MRHNA and SNTAGT. The CDR3 is made up of 17 amino acids. The V and J ends lost 1 base and 0 bases, in that order; junction bases with no gene match: 5.

V usage is TRBV3-1 and J usage is TRBJ2-3, with 12 positions matching TRBD2. The germline gives CDR1 LGHDT, CDR2 YNNKEL (reference sequence). The CDR3 sequence is 16 residues long. V trimming: 4 bases; J trimming: 3 bases; junction bases outside the gene matches: 5. CDR3 sequence reads: CASSRTSGIGTDTQYF. CDR3 DNA sequence: TGTGCCAGCAGCCGGACTAGCGGGATTGGTACAGATACGCAGTATTTT.

The chain combines TRBV19 with TRBJ2-1, with D perhaps matching TRBD1 (6 bases). The V gene's germline CDR1 is LNHDA and CDR2 SQIVND (reference sequence). V was pared by 5 bases and J by 4 bases, with 15 bases between. The CDR3 loop spans 15 amino acids. CDR3 DNA: TGTGCCAGTAGTCTCCGGGACACGCAATACAATGAGCAGTTCTTC. This codes for CASSLRDTQYNEQFF.

The chain links TRBV12-3 or TRBV12-4 to TRBJ2-5, with D unclear. Trimming shortened V by 6 bases and J by 1 base, and 15 bases separated the two germline ends. The CDR3 runs 15 residues. The CDR3 nucleotides read TGTGCCAGCAGCCCATCAGAGAGCGTCCAAGAGACCCAGTACTTC. This codes for CASSPSESVQETQYF.

Only a few counts were recorded for this clonotype. The chain couples TRBV7-9 to TRBJ2-7; no firm D call. There are 14 residues in the CDR3. With 3 bases removed from V and 3 bases from J, the gap between germline ends came to 12 bases. Germline loops: CDR1 SEHNR, CDR2 FQNEAQ (reference sequence). In DNA, the CDR3 is TGTGCCAGCAGCTTCAGTAGAAGTGGCTACGAGCAGTACTTC. Protein product: CASSFSRSGYEQYF.

V is TRBV15 and J is TRBJ2-5; D unresolved. There are 14 residues in the CDR3. Per germline, CDR1 LNHNV and CDR2 YYDKDF (reference sequence). The V gene lost 1 base and the J gene lost 4 bases, with 10 bases spanning the gap. CDR3 DNA sequence: TGTGCCACCAGCAGAGGAAGACAAGGAGAGACCCAGTACTTC. Its translation: CATSRGRQGETQYF. Variable domain in full (rest from reference TRBV15 and TRBJ2-5): DAMVIQNPRYQVTQFGKPVTLSCSQTLNHNVMYWYQQKSSQAPKLLFHYYDKDFNNEADTPDNFQSRRPNTSFCFLDIRSPGLGDTAMYLCATSRGRQGETQYFGPGTRLLVL.

This clonotype was seen only a few times. V gene TRBV19 combines with J gene TRBJ2-6, with a weak D call TRBD2 (5 bases). The germline V gene encodes CDR1 LNHDA and CDR2 SQIVND (reference sequence). The V end was cut by 2 bases, the J end by 0 bases, with 5 bases between. This CDR3 is 15 amino acids long. The CDR3 region is CASSIRDSGANVLTF. The CDR3 DNA follows: TGTGCCAGTAGTATACGGGACTCTGGGGCCAACGTCCTGACTTTC.

V and J are TRBV10-3 and TRBJ1-1; 9 nucleotides agree with TRBD1. Trimming took 5 bases from V and 2 from J; bases not matched to a gene: 6. There are 15 residues in the CDR3. CDR1 and CDR2 from the germline V gene are ENHRY and SYGVKD. This CDR3 is CAISPTGGANTEAFF. The CDR3 DNA reads as TGTGCCATCAGTCCGACAGGGGGGGCTAACACTGAAGCTTTCTTT.

This clonotype has a single count. This chain connects TRBV5-1 to TRBJ2-3, with 8 bases lining up with TRBD2. The V gene end was trimmed by 2 bases and the J gene end by 6 bases; junction bases not matched to a gene: 17. Germline V gene lookup returns CDR1 SGHRS and CDR2 YFSETQ. This CDR3 has 18 residues. The CDR3 region has the DNA TGCGCCAGCAGCTTTGCGAGGGCGGGAGGCCTCCGGAGGGATACGCAGTATTTT. Protein: CASSFARAGGLRRDTQYF. Using reference TRBV5-1 and TRBJ2-3 for the parts outside the CDR3, the full variable domain is KAGVTQTPRYLIKTRGQQVTLSCSPISGHRSVSWYQQTPGQGLQFLFEYFSETQRNKGNFPGRFSGRQFSNSRSEMNVSTLELGDSALYLCASSFARAGGLRRDTQYFGPGTRLTVL.

The rearrangement joins TRBV30 to TRBJ1-1, with D perhaps matching TRBD1 (6 bases). Trimming left V 5 bases short and J 5 bases short, with 18 bases between. The germline CDR1 and CDR2 sequences are GTSNPN and SVGIG (reference sequence). The CDR3 is 14 residues long. For the CDR3, the DNA is TGTGCCTGGCACCCAGGGACGGGGGCTACTGAAGCTTTCTTT. It encodes CAWHPGTGATEAFF.

V is TRBV27 and J is TRBJ2-1; possibly TRBD1 for D (5 bases). Trimming removed 7 bases from V and 5 bases from J, with 9 bases in between. This CDR3 region has 12 residues. The germline CDR1 and CDR2 sequences are MNHEY and SMNVEV (reference sequence). CDR3 sequence: CASKGPDNEQFF. For the CDR3, the DNA is TGTGCCAGCAAGGGGCCAGACAATGAGCAGTTCTTC.

The sample holds a few counts of this clonotype. This rearrangement joins TRBV4-3 to TRBJ1-1; no clear D gene. The germline gives CDR1 LGHNA, CDR2 YSLEER. Trimming removed 8 bases from V and 0 bases from J, with 10 bases in between. This CDR3 is 13 amino acids long. DNA of the CDR3: TGCGCCAGCCTAGGCCCCTTGAACACTGAAGCTTTCTTT. Amino acids: CASLGPLNTEAFF.

The chain links TRBV30 to TRBJ2-7; 7 bases align to TRBD2. Trimming at V came to 7 bases and at J to 5 bases, leaving 11 bases not matched to a gene. The CDR3 is made up of 13 amino acids. CDR1 and CDR2 from the germline V gene are GTSNPN and SVGIG (reference sequence). CDR3 in amino acids: CAFRSAGEDEQYV. CDR3 DNA sequence: TGTGCCTTCCGGTCCGCGGGAGAGGACGAGCAGTACGTC.

The chain has TRBV27 and TRBJ1-2; a weak D match, TRBD1 (6 bases). Germline CDR1 MNHEY, CDR2 SMNVEV (reference sequence). V lost 5 bases and J 8 bases, leaving 21 bases between the germline ends. The CDR3 length is 15 residues. This chain's CDR3 is CASSLSETGPLGYTF. In DNA, the CDR3 is TGTGCCAGCAGTCTCTCGGAGACAGGTCCCTTGGGCTACACCTTC.

The gene calls are TRBV7-8 and TRBJ1-2; 7 bases align to TRBD1. This CDR3 is 16 amino acids long. CDR1 is SGHVS, CDR2 FQNEAQ, per germline. V lost 5 bases to trimming and J lost 5 bases; unmatched junction nucleotides: 14. CDR3 DNA: TGTGCCAGCAGCCTTCACGGACAGGTCGGTGATTATGGCTACACCTTC. Translation: CASSLHGQVGDYGYTF.

The chain has TRBV2 and TRBJ1-1, with a tentative D call TRBD1 (6 bases). The V gene's germline CDR1 is SNHLY and CDR2 FYNNEI. The CDR3 is 14 residues long. The CDR3 reads CARTGAVMNTEAFF. In nucleotides, the CDR3 is TGTGCAAGAACGGGGGCGGTAATGAACACTGAAGCTTTCTTT.

This clonotype was observed a few times. The J gene is TRBJ2-1, the V gene TRBV11-3; 7 bases map to TRBD1. CDR1 and CDR2 from the germline V gene are SGHNT and YENEEA. The junction had 6 bases not matched to a gene; V was cut back by 5 bases and J by 2 bases. The CDR3 consists of 15 residues. CDR3 nucleotide sequence: TGTGCCAGCAGCCAAACAGGGGTAACCTACAATGAGCAGTTCTTC. It specifies CASSQTGVTYNEQFF.

The rearrangement links TRBV7-9 to TRBJ2-1; the D gene is possibly TRBD2 (6 bases). CDR3 length: 14 residues. Germline lookup yields CDR1 SEHNR and CDR2 FQNEAQ (reference sequence). Trimming took off 11 bases at V and 14 bases at J, with 28 bases between the two ends. For the CDR3, the DNA is TGTGCCTCACAAGAGCGGGCAGACTACAATCTAAAGTTCTTC. Translation gives CASQERADYNLKFF.